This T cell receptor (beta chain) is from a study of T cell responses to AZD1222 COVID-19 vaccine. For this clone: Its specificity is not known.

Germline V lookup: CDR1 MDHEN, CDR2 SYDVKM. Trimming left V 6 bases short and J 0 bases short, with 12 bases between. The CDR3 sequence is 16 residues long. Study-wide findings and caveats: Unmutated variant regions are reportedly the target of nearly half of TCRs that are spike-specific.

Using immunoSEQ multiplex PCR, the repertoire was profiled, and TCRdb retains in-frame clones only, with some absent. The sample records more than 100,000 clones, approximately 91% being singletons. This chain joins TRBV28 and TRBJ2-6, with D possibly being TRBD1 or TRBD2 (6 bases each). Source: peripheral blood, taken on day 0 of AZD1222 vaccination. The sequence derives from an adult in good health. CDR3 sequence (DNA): TGTGCCAGCAGCAAGGGGGGAAGCTCTGGGGCCAACGTCCTGACTTTC. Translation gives CASSKGGSSGANVLTF.